These 30 T cell receptor beta chains were all obtained from the same sample, sequenced in a study of molecular identifiers for immune sequencing clone quantification. One entry per CDR3 protein results from TCRdb running MiXCR on the PCR reads. The table lists about 640,000 distinct CDR3 sequences, 15% to 20% of them singletons. Sequencing used naive CD8+ T cells from blood, with Jurkat cell RNA spiked in. Subset indicated: FACS-sorted CD8+CD4-CCR7+CD45RA+ naive T cells. Receptor source: a human donor in good health. Some libraries in this study had Jurkat cell RNA spiked in.

This clonotype has a handful of counts. This may come from a read error, since a much larger clone is one base off. The chain has TRBV2 and TRBJ2-5, with 12 bases matching TRBD1. The CDR3 covers 15 residues. With 1 base clipped from V and 4 bases from J, the junction kept 1 base outside the gene matches. Germline CDR1 and CDR2: SNHLY and FYNNEI. For the CDR3, the DNA is TGTGCCAGCAGTGAAGGGGACAGGGGGCGAGAGACCCAGTACTTC. The encoded protein is CASSEGDRGRETQYF. The variable domain in full, with the rest retrieved from reference TRBV2 and TRBJ2-5, is EPEVTQTPSHQVTQMGQEVILRCVPISNHLYFYWYRQILGQKVEFLVSFYNNEISEKSEIFDDQFSVERPDGSNFTLKIRSTKLEDSAMYFCASSEGDRGRETQYFGPGTRLLVL.

This clonotype was counted between two and nine times. CDR3 nucleotide sequence: TGCAGTGTCTGGAGTCAGGCCATGGGCTACGAGCAGTACTTC. Protein product: CSVWSQAMGYEQYF. The V call is TRBV20-1, the J call TRBJ2-7; D is unresolved. There are 14 residues in the CDR3. Germline V gene data show CDR1 as DFQATT and CDR2 as SNEGSKA (reference sequence). Between the trimmed V and J ends, which lost 7 bases and 3 bases, there was a span of 19 bases.

This clonotype has at least ten counts. The rearrangement uses TRBV5-4 and TRBJ2-2; 13 nucleotides agree with TRBD2. The CDR3 runs to 16 residues. Germline V gene sequence: CDR1 SGHNT, CDR2 YYREEE (reference sequence). Unmatched junction bases numbered 5, after V lost 4 bases and J lost 5 bases. The CDR3 protein is CASSPGLAGVTGELFF. CDR3 coding DNA: TGTGCCAGCAGCCCAGGACTAGCGGGAGTTACCGGGGAGCTGTTTTTT.

This clonotype has at least ten counts. The chain recombines TRBV7-6 with TRBJ2-5; 7 bases line up with TRBD2. CDR3 length: 15 residues. After removal of 3 bases from V and 3 bases from J, the junction contained 7 bases not matched to a gene. Germline values: CDR1 SGHVS, CDR2 FNYEAQ. DNA for the CDR3: TGTGCCAGCAGCTTTGACGCGGGGGTAAAAGAGACCCAGTACTTC. It translates to CASSFDAGVKETQYF.

The chain employs TRBV21-1 and TRBJ1-4; the D call in the table, TRBD1, was not verified against the DNA. TRBV21-1 is a listed pseudogene. The CDR3 runs 16 residues. The CDR3, as DNA: TGTGCCAGCAGCAAAGCGCCCGGGGGGCACGGTGAAAAACTGTTTTTT. Protein product: CASSKAPGGHGEKLFF.

At least ten counts were recorded for this clonotype. The V call is TRBV6-5, the J call TRBJ2-5, with D hard to call. The germline V gene has CDR1 MNHEY and CDR2 SVGAGI. CDR3 size: 12 residues. V was shortened by 0 bases and J by 5 bases, with 4 bases between the two germline ends. CDR3 in DNA: TGTGCCAGCAGTTACTCTACGGAGACCCAGTACTTC. This encodes CASSYSTETQYF.

This clonotype was seen repeatedly, ten times or more. This rearrangement joins TRBV6-2 or TRBV6-3 to TRBJ2-3; 12 positions match TRBD2. Germline assignment: CDR1 MNHEY and CDR2 SVGEGT. J lost 4 bases, V lost 2 bases, and 7 bases had no gene match. CDR3 length: 17 amino acids. CDR3 amino acids: CASSYELAGGIADTQYF. The CDR3 nucleotides read TGTGCCAGCAGTTACGAACTAGCGGGAGGAATCGCAGATACGCAGTATTTT.

This clonotype was counted ten times or more. The V call is TRBV27, the J call TRBJ1-1; no clear D. V was cut by 0 bases and J by 4 bases, with 6 bases left in between. The germline V gene encodes CDR1 MNHEY and CDR2 SMNVEV (reference sequence). There are 13 residues in the CDR3. CDR3 bases: TGTGCCAGCAGTTTATCGATGGCCACTGAAGCTTTCTTT. This sequence encodes CASSLSMATEAFF.

Points on this clonotype: A clone one base away is much larger, so this may be a read error. The gene calls are TRBV5-1 and TRBJ2-7, with D hard to call. The CDR3 consists of 14 residues. The germline CDR1 and CDR2 sequences are SGHRS and YFSETQ. V shed 4 bases and J shed 2 bases, with 13 bases lying between them. The CDR3 coding sequence is TGCGCCAGCAGCCCCGAAGACGGCCCCTACGAGCAGTACTTC. It is translated as CASSPEDGPYEQYF. The variable domain in full, completed from reference TRBV5-1 and TRBJ2-7, reads KAGVTQTPRYLIKTRGQQVTLSCSPISGHRSVSWYQQTPGQGLQFLFEYFSETQRNKGNFPGRFSGRQFSNSRSEMNVSTLELGDSALYLCASSPEDGPYEQYFGPGTRLTVT.

This clonotype was counted many times. The V call is TRBV6-2 or TRBV6-3, the J call TRBJ2-5; no firm D call. This CDR3 has 15 amino acids. Per the germline V gene, CDR1 is MNHEY and CDR2 is SVGEGT. V was trimmed by 0 bases and J by 0 bases, leaving 8 bases between them. The CDR3 coding sequence is TGTGCCAGCAGTTACTCGGCAGTGTACCAAGAGACCCAGTACTTC. Amino acid sequence: CASSYSAVYQETQYF.

This clonotype was picked up many times. The V call is TRBV6-2 or TRBV6-3, the J call TRBJ2-7; a possible D gene is TRBD1 (6 bases). The CDR3 extends over 14 amino acids. The V gene lost 5 bases and the J gene lost 2 bases, with 13 bases spanning the gap. Germline V lookup: CDR1 MNHEY, CDR2 SVGEGT. The CDR3 reads CASSSRGLTYEQYF. In DNA, the CDR3 is TGTGCCAGCAGTAGCAGGGGTCTCACCTACGAGCAGTACTTC.

This clonotype was seen ten or more times. The chain carries TRBV27 and TRBJ2-7; the D gene is possibly TRBD1 (5 bases). The germline V gene encodes CDR1 MNHEY and CDR2 SMNVEV (reference sequence). The CDR3 length is 13 residues. V was shortened by 4 bases and J by 5 bases, with 12 bases between the two germline ends. DNA for the CDR3: TGTGCCAGCAGTTCACGACAGCTCCACGAGCAGTACTTC. Translation: CASSSRQLHEQYF.

This clonotype was observed many times. The chain links TRBV2 to TRBJ2-3; 11 bases line up with TRBD2. The germline V gene encodes CDR1 SNHLY and CDR2 FYNNEI. CDR3 length: 14 residues. The trim removed 8 bases at V and 3 bases at J, leaving 4 bases unmatched. CDR3 sequence: CASGWTSGTDTQYF. For the CDR3, the DNA is TGTGCCAGCGGTTGGACTAGCGGGACAGATACGCAGTATTTT.

As concerns this clonotype: A read error may explain this, as a much larger clone is one base away. The chain combines TRBV7-9 with TRBJ2-3; a possible D gene is TRBD2 (6 bases). This CDR3 contains 13 residues. Germline V gene lookup returns CDR1 SEHNR and CDR2 FQNEAQ (reference sequence). CDR3: CASSPRREDTRYF. The CDR3, as DNA: TGTGCCAGCAGCCCCCGGCGGGAAGATACGCGGTATTTT. The whole variable domain, filled in from reference TRBV7-9 and TRBJ2-3, reads DTGVSQNPRHKITKRGQNVTFRCDPISEHNRLYWYRQTLGQGPEFLTYFQNEAQLEKSRLLSDRFSAERPKGSFSTLEIQRTEQGDSAMYLCASSPRREDTRYFGPGTRLTVL.

This clonotype was recorded a few times. The rearrangement uses TRBV28 and TRBJ1-1; 9 bases map to TRBD1. Germline trimming cut 5 bases from V and 3 bases from J; bases unmatched to any gene: 7. The CDR3 totals 15 residues. From germline, CDR1 is MDHEN and CDR2 SYDVKM. CDR3 protein: CASSSETGGHTEAFF. In DNA form, the CDR3 reads TGTGCCAGCAGTAGCGAGACAGGGGGTCACACTGAAGCTTTCTTT.

This clonotype was seen a handful of times. One end of the junction varies from germline; a read error may be responsible. This chain uses TRBV6-6 with TRBJ2-3; D not resolved. The length of the CDR3 is 16 residues. Germline V CDR1 and CDR2: MNHNY, SVGAGI (reference sequence). The CDR3 region has the DNA TGTGCCGGCAGCTCAATATCCCTCGGCGGCACAGATACGCAGTATTTT. Translating it yields CAGSSISLGGTDTQYF.

The V gene is TRBV30, the J gene TRBJ1-4; 10 bases map to TRBD1. V trimming: 2 bases; J trimming: 6 bases; junction bases outside the gene matches: 3. The germline V gene has CDR1 GTSNPN and CDR2 SVGIG (reference sequence). The CDR3 loop spans 14 amino acids. The CDR3 region is CAWSTGTGDEKLFF. The CDR3 coding sequence is TGTGCCTGGAGTACCGGGACAGGGGATGAAAAACTGTTTTTT.

Of note for this clonotype: The junction departs from germline at one end; a sequencing error may be responsible. The chain has TRBV19 and TRBJ2-5; 7 bases fit TRBD2. CDR1 and CDR2 (germline): LNHDA, SQIVND (reference sequence). This CDR3 spans 16 amino acids. The CDR3 coding sequence is TGTGCCTGTAGCCCCCCGCGCGGGAGCGATCAAGAGACCCAGTACTTC. Translation gives CACSPPRGSDQETQYF. Supplemented by reference TRBV19 and TRBJ2-5, the full variable domain reads DGGITQSPKYLFRKEGQNVTLSCEQNLNHDAMYWYRQDPGQGLRLIYYSQIVNDFQKGDIAEGYSVSREKKESFPLTVTSAQKNPTAFYLCACSPPRGSDQETQYFGPGTRLLVL.

This clonotype was seen repeatedly, ten times or more. The rearrangement uses TRBV6-2 or TRBV6-3 and TRBJ1-1; unclear D gene. This CDR3 contains 15 residues. Germline V gene data show CDR1 as MNHEY and CDR2 as SVGEGT. Trimming pared 0 bases from V and 0 bases from J, leaving 8 bases between. The CDR3 here is CASSYSRQMNTEAFF. The CDR3 region has the DNA TGTGCCAGCAGTTACTCGAGACAAATGAACACTGAAGCTTTCTTT.

The V call is TRBV7-9, the J call TRBJ2-1; 9 nucleotides match TRBD2. Germline V lookup: CDR1 SEHNR, CDR2 FQNEAQ (reference sequence). Trimming cost V 3 bases and J 7 bases; bases outside gene matches: 7. The CDR3 runs 15 residues. The CDR3 DNA reads TGTGCCAGCAGCTTTATAGCGGGGGCCCAAAATGAGCAGTTCTTC. Translating it yields CASSFIAGAQNEQFF.

On this clonotype itself: A single base separates this from a much larger clone, so it may be a read error. The V and J genes are TRBV7-9 and TRBJ1-2; D is ambiguous. The V gene lost 4 bases and the J gene lost 1 base, with 10 bases spanning the gap. Germline values: CDR1 SEHNR, CDR2 FQNEAQ (reference sequence). This CDR3 region has 14 residues. The chain's CDR3 is CASSSDGLNYGYTF. The CDR3 DNA is TGTGCCAGCAGCTCGGACGGTCTTAACTATGGCTACACCTTC. Drawing the rest from reference TRBV7-9 and TRBJ1-2, the complete variable domain is DTGVSQNPRHKITKRGQNVTFRCDPISEHNRLYWYRQTLGQGPEFLTYFQNEAQLEKSRLLSDRFSAERPKGSFSTLEIQRTEQGDSAMYLCASSSDGLNYGYTFGSGTRLTVV.

Of note for this clonotype: Possible read error: a much larger clone is one base away. This chain links TRBV7-2 with TRBJ2-1; 9 nucleotides align to TRBD2. V lost 5 bases, J lost 6 bases, and 8 bases stayed unmatched. The germline V gene has CDR1 SGHTA and CDR2 FQGNSA. This CDR3 spans 15 amino acids. CDR3 sequence (DNA): TGTGCCAGCAGCCTACCAGCGGGAGGATCCAATGAGCAGTTCTTC. This codes for CASSLPAGGSNEQFF.

Regarding this clonotype: This may arise from a read error, as a much more abundant clone is one base away. CDR3 in amino acids: CASSLAPVAGTEAFF. The CDR3 bases are TGTGCCAGCAGCTTAGCTCCCGTCGCGGGCACTGAAGCTTTCTTT. The rearrangement joins TRBV7-9 to TRBJ1-1; D is unclear. From germline, CDR1 is SEHNR and CDR2 FQNEAQ (reference sequence). The CDR3 has 15 amino acids. V lost 0 bases and J 4 bases, leaving 12 bases between the germline ends.

In its sample, this clonotype was seen a few times. This may come from a read error, since a much larger clone is one base off. This chain uses TRBV12-3 or TRBV12-4 with TRBJ1-5; no clear D. The CDR3 spans 11 residues. The CDR3, as DNA: TGTGCCGGCAGCCACCCTGGGCCCCAGCATTTT. This gives the protein CAGSHPGPQHF.

This clonotype was seen at least ten times. V usage is TRBV6-5 and J usage is TRBJ2-4; TRBD2 is a possible D gene (6 bases). Germline CDR1 MNHEY, CDR2 SVGAGI. There are 17 residues in the CDR3. V was pared by 3 bases and J by 7 bases, with 22 bases between. The CDR3 DNA reads TGTGCCAGCAGTTATAATATGGCTCGAGCCGGAGGGAACATTCAGTACTTC. Its protein product is CASSYNMARAGGNIQYF.

This clonotype was seen repeatedly, ten times or more. CDR3 DNA: TGCGCCAGCAGCGCACTAGACACAGCCTACGAGCAGTACTTC. As protein: CASSALDTAYEQYF. The chain joins TRBV5-1 to TRBJ2-7; a possible D gene is TRBD2 (5 bases). The germline V and J ends were trimmed by 4 bases and 2 bases, with 13 bases remaining between them. CDR1 and CDR2 (germline): SGHRS, YFSETQ. The CDR3 has 14 amino acids.

This clonotype came up many times. The chain uses TRBV6-1 and TRBJ2-3; 9 bases are a match to TRBD2. The CDR3 consists of 15 residues. The V segment lost 3 bases and the J segment 7 bases; nucleotides outside the gene matches: 8. Germline assignment: CDR1 MNHNS and CDR2 SASEGT. The CDR3, as DNA: TGTGCCAGCAGTGACAGAGCGGGGGGTCAATATACGCAGTATTTT. Its protein is CASSDRAGGQYTQYF.

V gene TRBV4-3 combines with J gene TRBJ2-7; TRBD1 agrees at 8 bases. J lost 8 bases, V lost 1 base, and 7 bases had no gene match. The germline CDR1 and CDR2 sequences are LGHNA and YSLEER. The CDR3 has 14 residues. The DNA of the CDR3 is TGCGCCAGCAGCCAAGGGCAGGGGGCGTTTCAGCAGTACTTC. Protein sequence: CASSQGQGAFQQYF.

As regards this clonotype: A much larger clone lies one base from this, so it may be a read error. The CDR3 ends on some other residue instead of the conserved phenylalanine or tryptophan, so this is likely a read error. The V and J genes are TRBV5-8 and TRBJ1-1; perhaps TRBD1 as D (5 bases). V was pared by 1 base and J by 1 base, with 11 bases between. The length of the CDR3 is 15 residues. Looked up from germline, CDR1 is SGHTS and CDR2 is YDEGEE. The CDR3 loop is CASSLWDETNTEAFC. The DNA of the CDR3 is TGTGCCAGCAGCTTGTGGGACGAGACGAACACTGAAGCTTTCTGT.

This clonotype was seen ten or more times. This chain's CDR3 is CASSLRGLAPYQETQYF. In DNA, the CDR3 is TGCGCCAGCAGCTTGAGGGGACTAGCGCCGTACCAAGAGACCCAGTACTTC. This sequence joins TRBV5-1 and TRBJ2-5; the match to TRBD2 covers 10 bases. This CDR3 contains 17 residues. V lost 1 base, J lost 0 bases, and 6 bases stayed unmatched. CDR1 is SGHRS and CDR2 is YFSETQ in the germline V gene.